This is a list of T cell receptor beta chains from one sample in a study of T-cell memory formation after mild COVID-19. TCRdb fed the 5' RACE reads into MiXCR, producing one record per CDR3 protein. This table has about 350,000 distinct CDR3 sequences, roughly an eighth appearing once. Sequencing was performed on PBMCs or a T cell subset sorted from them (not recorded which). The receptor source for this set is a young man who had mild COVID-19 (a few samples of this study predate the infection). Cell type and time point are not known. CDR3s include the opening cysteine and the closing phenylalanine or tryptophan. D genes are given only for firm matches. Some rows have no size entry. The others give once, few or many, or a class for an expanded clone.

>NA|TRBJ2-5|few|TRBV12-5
TGTGCTAGTGGCCGGGGAAATTTGGAGACCCAGTACTTC
CASGRGNLETQYF
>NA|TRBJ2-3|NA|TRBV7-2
TGTGCCAGCAGCTTCGGGGCCACAGATACGCAGTATTTT
CASSFGATDTQYF
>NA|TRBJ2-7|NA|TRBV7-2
TGTGCCAGCAGCTTACCTAATAGAGCAGCGTACGAGCAGTACTTC
CASSLPNRAAYEQYF
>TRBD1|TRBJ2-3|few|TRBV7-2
TGTGCCAGCAGCCCCACAGGGGGCGCGGGCTTTGATACGCAGTATTTT
CASSPTGGAGFDTQYF
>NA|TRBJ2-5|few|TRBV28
TGTGCCAGCAGTTTAAGGACAGTTTACCAAGAGACCCAGTACTTC
CASSLRTVYQETQYF
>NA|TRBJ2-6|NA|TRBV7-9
TGTGCCAGCAGCTCGTTAATCGGCCCAGGGTCCCTCTCTGGGGCCAACGTCCTGACTTTC
CASSSLIGPGSLSGANVLTF
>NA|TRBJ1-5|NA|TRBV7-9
TGTGCCAGCAGCTTAAGCACAGGCAATCAGCCCCAGCATTTT
CASSLSTGNQPQHF
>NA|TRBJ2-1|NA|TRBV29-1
TGCAGCGTTGGTAGGGGTAATGAGCAGTTCTTC
CSVGRGNEQFF
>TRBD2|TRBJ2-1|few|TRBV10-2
TGCGCCACCCTGGGACTAGCGGGGGCCAATGAGCAGTTCTTC
CATLGLAGANEQFF
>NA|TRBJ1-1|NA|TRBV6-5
TGTGCCAGCAGTTACTCCCAGGGCAGTGATGAAGCTTTCTTT
CASSYSQGSDEAFF
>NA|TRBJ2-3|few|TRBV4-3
TGCGCCAGCAGCCAGGCGGGCGTTCTCGGTGATACGCAGTATTTT
CASSQAGVLGDTQYF
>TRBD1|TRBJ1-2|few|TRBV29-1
TGCAGCGTTGCACACCCAGGGGGAGGCAACTATGGCTACACCTTC
CSVAHPGGGNYGYTF
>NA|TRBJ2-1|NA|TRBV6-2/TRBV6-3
TGTGCCAGCAGTTACCCGCTGGGCGGCTCCTACAATGAGCAGTTCTTC
CASSYPLGGSYNEQFF
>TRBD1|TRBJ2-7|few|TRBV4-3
TGCGCCAGCAGCCCGTTAGGACAGGGGTACGAGCAGTACTTC
CASSPLGQGYEQYF